The source of this T cell receptor (beta chain) is a study of a mutant IDH1 vaccine in newly diagnosed glioma. Study-wide background: Treatment recipients were about 62% male and around 38% female, and their mean age was about 39 years. The earlier regimen, radiotherapy, temozolomide, or both, was most often both.

Clones were sequenced by immunoSEQ multiplex PCR, and TCRdb holds only the in-frame ones, with some missing. The data show 25,000 to 35,000 clones, with 75% to 90% seen just once and over 4% held by the top ten. The time point here: baseline, week 1 (first vaccination visit). Treatment noted: pre-vaccination baseline after standard-of-care therapy. Germline V gene lookup returns CDR1 KGHSH and CDR2 LQKENI. V lost 5 bases and J lost 6, with 17 bases in between. This CDR3 is built from 14 residues. V and J are TRBV18 and TRBJ2-7; D might be TRBD1 (6 bases). The TCR was taken from a middle-aged woman with glioma. The input for sequencing was PBMCs, taken from a glioma patient treated with radiotherapy, temozolomide or both. The CDR3, as DNA: TGTGCCAGCTCAGCGTTACAGGGATCGTCCGAGCAGTACTTC. The encoded protein is CASSALQGSSEQYF.